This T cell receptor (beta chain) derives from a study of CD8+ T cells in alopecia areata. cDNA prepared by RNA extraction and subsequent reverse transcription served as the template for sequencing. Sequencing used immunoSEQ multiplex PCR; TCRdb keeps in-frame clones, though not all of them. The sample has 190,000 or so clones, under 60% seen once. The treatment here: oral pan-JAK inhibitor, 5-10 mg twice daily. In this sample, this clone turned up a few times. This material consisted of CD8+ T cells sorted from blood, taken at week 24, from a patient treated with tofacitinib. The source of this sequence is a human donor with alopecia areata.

CDR3 bases: TGTGCCACCAGATCTCGAAACGCCAAAAACATTCAGTACTTC. It encodes CATRSRNAKNIQYF. This sequence joins TRBV15 and TRBJ2-4; D gene ambiguous. With 6 bases removed from V and 1 base from J, the gap between germline ends came to 10 bases. The CDR3 runs to 14 residues. CDR1 and CDR2 (germline): LNHNV, YYDKDF (reference sequence).